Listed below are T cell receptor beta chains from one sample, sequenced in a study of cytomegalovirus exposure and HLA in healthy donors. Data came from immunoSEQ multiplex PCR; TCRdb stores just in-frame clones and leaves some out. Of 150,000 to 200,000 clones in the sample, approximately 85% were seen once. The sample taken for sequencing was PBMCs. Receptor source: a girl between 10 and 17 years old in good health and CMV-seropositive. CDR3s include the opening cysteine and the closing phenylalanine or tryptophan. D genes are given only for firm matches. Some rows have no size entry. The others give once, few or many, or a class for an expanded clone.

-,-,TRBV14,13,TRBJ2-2,CASSQWGGGELFF,TGTGCCAGCAGCCAATGGGGAGGCGGGGAGCTGTTTTTT
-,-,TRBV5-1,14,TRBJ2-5,CASSLGPGQETQYF,TGCGCCAGCAGCTTGGGACCAGGGCAAGAGACCCAGTACTTC
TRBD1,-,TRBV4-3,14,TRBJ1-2,CASSQVGQVYGYTF,TGCGCCAGCAGCCAAGTAGGACAGGTCTATGGCTACACCTTC
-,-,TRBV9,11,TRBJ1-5,CASSVESEQHF,TGTGCCAGCAGCGTAGAATCGGAGCAGCATTTT
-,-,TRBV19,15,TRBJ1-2,CASHSWALLAYGYTF,TGTGCCAGCCACTCGTGGGCGTTATTGGCGTATGGCTACACCTTC
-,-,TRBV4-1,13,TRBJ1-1,CVSSQAMNTEAFF,TGCGTCAGCAGCCAAGCCATGAACACTGAAGCTTTCTTT
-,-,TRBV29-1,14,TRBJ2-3,CSVERARNTDTQYF,TGCAGCGTTGAGAGGGCCCGAAACACAGATACGCAGTATTTT
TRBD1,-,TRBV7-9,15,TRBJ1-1,CASSQPLDRGRSAFF,TGTGCCAGCAGCCAGCCCCTCGACAGGGGTCGATCGGCTTTCTTT
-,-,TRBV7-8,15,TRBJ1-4,CASSFEELANEKLFF,TGTGCCAGCAGCTTCGAGGAGCTGGCTAATGAAAAACTGTTTTTT
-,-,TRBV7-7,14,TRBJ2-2,CASGPQGYGGELFF,TGTGCCAGCGGACCCCAGGGTTATGGCGGGGAGCTGTTTTTT
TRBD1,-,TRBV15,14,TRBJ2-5,CATSIGTVQETQYF,TGTGCCACCTCCATTGGGACAGTTCAAGAGACCCAGTACTTC
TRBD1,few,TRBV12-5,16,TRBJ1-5,CASAPDRGKSNQPQHF,TGTGCTAGTGCCCCGGACAGGGGTAAGAGCAATCAGCCCCAGCATTTT
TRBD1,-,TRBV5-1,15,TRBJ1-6,CASSLGQGVGSPLHF,TGCGCCAGCAGCTTGGGACAGGGGGTCGGGTCACCCCTCCACTTT
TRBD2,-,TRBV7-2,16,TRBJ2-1,CASSAAAGGRYNEQFF,TGTGCCAGCAGCGCCGCGGCGGGGGGCCGGTACAATGAGCAGTTCTTC
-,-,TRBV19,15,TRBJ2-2,CASSIIETNTGELFF,TGTGCCAGTAGTATAATCGAGACGAACACCGGGGAGCTGTTTTTT
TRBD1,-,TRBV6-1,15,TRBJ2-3,CASKMGQGVTDTQYF,TGTGCCAGCAAGATGGGGCAGGGGGTGACAGATACGCAGTATTTT
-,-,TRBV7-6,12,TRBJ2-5,CASSGTGRAQYF,TGTGCCAGCAGCGGCACGGGTCGAGCCCAGTACTTC
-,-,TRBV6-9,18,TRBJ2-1,CASSYPGRWRGLYNEQFF,TGTGCCAGCAGTTATCCGGGTAGGTGGCGGGGCCTTTACAATGAGCAGTTCTTC
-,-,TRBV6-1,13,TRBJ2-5,CASSVSATETQYF,TGTGCCAGCAGTGTGAGCGCGACAGAGACCCAGTACTTC
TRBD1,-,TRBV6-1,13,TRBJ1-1,CASSETGMGEAFF,TGTGCCAGCAGTGAGACAGGGATGGGTGAAGCTTTCTTT
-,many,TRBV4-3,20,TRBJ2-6,CASSQGLGGGENSGANVLTF,TGCGCCAGCAGCCAAGGTCTTGGAGGGGGCGAGAACTCTGGGGCCAACGTCCTGACTTTC
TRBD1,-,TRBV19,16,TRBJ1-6,CASSIPTGGDNSPLHF,TGTGCCAGTAGTATCCCGACAGGGGGTGATAATTCACCCCTCCACTTT
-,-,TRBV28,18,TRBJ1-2,CASSLSPMTATTFYGYTF,TGTGCCAGCAGTTTATCCCCGATGACAGCCACCACTTTCTATGGCTACACCTTC
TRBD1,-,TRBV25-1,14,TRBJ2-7,CASSERTGGVGQYF,TGTGCCAGCAGTGAACGGACAGGGGGTGTTGGGCAGTACTTC